A selection of T cell receptor beta chains follows, all from one sample in a study of T-cell memory formation after mild COVID-19. MiXCR, run by TCRdb on the 5' RACE reads, gives a single entry per CDR3 protein. The table has about 430,000 distinct CDR3 sequences, under 20% seen once. The sequencing sample was made of PBMCs or a T cell subset sorted from them (not recorded which). All receptors derive from a man younger than 35 who had mild COVID-19 (a few samples of this study predate the infection). Cell type and time point are not known. The CDR3 runs from the conserved cysteine through the conserved F or W. A D gene is named only where the DNA matches it firmly. The size field is filled for only some rows; it gives once, few, many or a size class.

D	V	J	size	CDR3	DNA
-	TRBV21-1	TRBJ2-2	-	CASSKTSGGTPGSCFF	-
-	TRBV4-3	TRBJ1-2	few	CASSQERDRRHYGYTF	TGCGCCAGCAGCCAAGAAAGGGATCGTAGGCACTATGGCTACACCTTC
-	TRBV11-2	TRBJ2-1	few	CASSSGTGWGEQFF	TGTGCCAGCAGTTCGGGCACAGGTTGGGGTGAGCAGTTCTTC
-	TRBV12-3/TRBV12-4	TRBJ2-5	many	CASSARGAKETQYF	TGTGCCAGCAGTGCCAGGGGGGCTAAGGAGACCCAGTACTTC
-	TRBV20-1	TRBJ1-5	-	CSARLTGSNQPQHF	TGCAGTGCTAGACTAACAGGTAGCAATCAGCCCCAGCATTTT
-	TRBV6-2/TRBV6-3	TRBJ2-3	-	CASEGQITDTQYF	TGTGCCAGCGAGGGGCAAATCACAGATACGCAGTATTTT
-	TRBV7-2	TRBJ2-3	few	CASSSHTLGDTQYF	TGTGCCAGCAGCTCGCATACCTTAGGGGATACGCAGTATTTT
-	TRBV5-1	TRBJ2-3	few	CASSSGFPDTQYF	TGCGCCAGCAGCTCGGGGTTTCCAGATACGCAGTATTTT
-	TRBV7-9	TRBJ2-1	few	CASSSAGAFTYNEQFF	TGTGCCAGCAGCTCTGCGGGGGCCTTCACCTACAATGAGCAGTTCTTC
-	TRBV7-3	TRBJ2-5	many	CASSQWGQETQYF	TGTGCCAGCAGCCAATGGGGGCAAGAGACCCAGTACTTC
-	TRBV7-2	TRBJ2-3	many	CASSFLDTQYF	TGTGCCAGCAGCTTTTTGGATACGCAGTATTTT
-	TRBV7-2	TRBJ1-3	once	CASSSRTGNTIYF	TGTGCCAGCAGCTCGCGTACTGGAAACACCATATATTTT
TRBD2	TRBV5-1	TRBJ2-7	many	CASSLAVTSGSYEQYF	TGCGCCAGCAGCTTGGCCGTGACTAGCGGATCCTACGAGCAGTACTTC
TRBD1	TRBV4-2	TRBJ1-1	-	CASSQVGGQGSSGAFF	TGTGCCAGCAGCCAGGTCGGGGGACAGGGCAGCTCTGGAGCTTTCTTT
-	TRBV5-6	TRBJ2-5	-	CASSWGAGRVGETQYF	TGTGCCAGCAGCTGGGGGGCAGGCCGGGTTGGTGAGACCCAGTACTTC
-	TRBV5-1	TRBJ1-2	few	CASSLAPQLNYGYTF	TGCGCCAGCAGCTTGGCTCCACAGCTTAACTATGGCTACACCTTC
TRBD1	TRBV7-9	TRBJ2-3	-	CASTLTGTGLDTQYF	TGTGCCAGCACCCTCACCGGGACAGGTCTAGATACGCAGTATTTT
-	TRBV6-1	TRBJ2-1	-	CASRLRGAGSYNEQFF	TGTGCCAGCAGACTAAGGGGGGCCGGGTCCTACAATGAGCAGTTCTTC
TRBD1	TRBV20-1	TRBJ1-1	few	CSAPPGTGNTEAFF	TGCAGTGCTCCTCCCGGGACAGGAAACACTGAAGCTTTCTTT
TRBD1	TRBV7-2	TRBJ2-6	many	CASSRQTGGGTTNVLTF	TGTGCCAGCAGCAGACAGACAGGGGGTGGAACCACCAACGTCCTGACTTTC
TRBD2	TRBV12-3/TRBV12-4	TRBJ2-3	few	CASSLAGSLAGPTDTQYF	TGTGCCAGCAGTTTAGCCGGTAGTCTAGCGGGGCCCACAGATACGCAGTATTTT
TRBD1	TRBV7-9	TRBJ1-1	-	CASSSQGAAEAFF	TGTGCCAGCAGTTCTCAGGGGGCTGCTGAAGCTTTCTTT
-	TRBV20-1	TRBJ1-2	-	CSASMDSSYGYTF	TGCAGTGCTAGTATGGACAGCAGCTATGGCTACACCTTC
TRBD1	TRBV7-9	TRBJ2-4	few	CASSTMVRDSSKNIQYF	TGTGCCAGCAGCACCATGGTGAGGGACAGCAGCAAAAACATTCAGTACTTC
TRBD1	TRBV6-5	TRBJ1-1	-	CASRSGTGRSEAFF	TGTGCCAGCAGATCTGGGACAGGGCGTTCTGAAGCTTTCTTT
TRBD2	TRBV12-3/TRBV12-4	TRBJ2-3	-	CASRTSGGLDTQYF	TGTGCCAGCAGGACTAGCGGGGGGTTGGATACGCAGTATTTT
-	TRBV12-3/TRBV12-4	TRBJ1-1	many	CASSRTTNTEAFF	TGTGCCAGCAGCCGGACAACGAACACTGAAGCTTTCTTT
-	TRBV27	TRBJ1-2	-	CASLIRGYTF	TGTGCCAGCTTAATACGGGGCTACACCTTC
-	TRBV20-1	TRBJ1-5	-	CSARTQGPQHF	TGCAGTGCTAGGACCCAGGGGCCCCAGCATTTT
TRBD1	TRBV12-3/TRBV12-4	TRBJ1-6	few	CASSIRTGNNSPLHF	TGTGCCAGCAGTATACGGACAGGGAATAATTCACCCCTCCACTTT
-	TRBV7-3	TRBJ2-3	few	CASSFGHTVDTQYF	TGTGCCAGCAGCTTCGGACATACGGTCGATACGCAGTATTTT
-	TRBV18	TRBJ1-6	-	CASPEPNSPLHF	TGTGCCAGCCCGGAACCTAATTCACCCCTCCACTTT
TRBD1	TRBV7-2	TRBJ2-1	-	CASSSDRQFYNEQFF	TGTGCCAGCAGCTCGGACAGGCAGTTCTACAATGAGCAGTTCTTC
-	TRBV12-3/TRBV12-4	TRBJ1-2	few	CASSLGRGLGYGYTF	TGTGCCAGCAGTTTGGGGCGGGGGCTTGGCTATGGCTACACCTTC
-	TRBV12-3/TRBV12-4	TRBJ1-1	-	CASRPSGLEAFF	TGTGCCAGCCGCCCGTCGGGACTTGAAGCTTTCTTT
TRBD1	TRBV5-1	TRBJ2-1	-	CASSTGGLRDNEQFF	TGCGCCAGCAGCACAGGGGGGCTTAGGGACAATGAGCAGTTCTTC
-	TRBV10-3	TRBJ2-7	-	CAISGAPYEQYF	TGTGCCATCAGTGGGGCCCCCTACGAGCAGTACTTC
-	TRBV13	TRBJ2-6	few	CASRGFSGANVLTF	TGTGCCAGCAGGGGGTTCTCTGGGGCCAACGTCCTGACTTTC
-	TRBV20-1	TRBJ2-4	-	CSARGGFGAKNIQYF	TGCAGTGCTAGAGGAGGGTTCGGAGCCAAAAACATTCAGTACTTC
-	TRBV6-6	TRBJ1-5	-	CASSHPWWDQPQHF	TGTGCCAGCAGTCACCCGTGGTGGGATCAGCCCCAGCATTTT
TRBD1	TRBV12-3/TRBV12-4	TRBJ2-4	few	CASSLARQGWNIQYF	TGTGCCAGCAGTTTAGCCAGACAGGGTTGGAACATTCAGTACTTC
-	TRBV23-1	TRBJ2-6	few	CASSPRGASSGANVLTF	TGCGCCAGCAGTCCACGGGGGGCCAGCTCTGGGGCCAACGTCCTGACTTTC
-	TRBV7-3	TRBJ2-3	few	CASSSIGTDTQYF	TGTGCCAGCAGCTCTATTGGAACAGATACGCAGTATTTT
-	TRBV7-9	TRBJ1-6	few	CASSLGGYRVGSPLHF	TGTGCCAGCAGCTTAGGAGGCTACAGGGTGGGTTCACCCCTCCACTTT
TRBD1	TRBV7-9	TRBJ2-3	-	CASSLTDRGRDTQYF	TGTGCCAGCAGCCTGACGGACAGGGGACGAGATACGCAGTATTTT
TRBD2	TRBV29-1	TRBJ2-3	-	CSVAAGLAGGYTQYF	TGCAGCGTCGCCGCAGGACTAGCGGGGGGATATACGCAGTATTTT